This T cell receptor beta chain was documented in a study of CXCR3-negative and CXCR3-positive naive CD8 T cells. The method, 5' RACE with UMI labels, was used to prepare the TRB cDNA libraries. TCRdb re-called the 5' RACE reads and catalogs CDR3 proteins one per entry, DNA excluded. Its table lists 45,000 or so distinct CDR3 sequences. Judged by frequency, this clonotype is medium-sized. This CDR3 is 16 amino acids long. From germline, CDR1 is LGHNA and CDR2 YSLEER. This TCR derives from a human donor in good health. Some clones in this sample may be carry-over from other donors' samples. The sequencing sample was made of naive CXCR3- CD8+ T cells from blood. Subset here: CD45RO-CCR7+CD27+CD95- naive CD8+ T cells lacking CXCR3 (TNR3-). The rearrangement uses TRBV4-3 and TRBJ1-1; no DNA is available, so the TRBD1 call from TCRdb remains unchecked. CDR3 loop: CASSQGSGTGNTEAFF.